These T cell receptor beta chains were read from a single sample in a study of CD8 T cells in ankylosing spondylitis. TCRdb reprocessed the 5' RACE reads via MiXCR and lists one record per CDR3 protein. The table has some 330,000 distinct CDR3 sequences, 7.5% to 9% seen once; the top ten hold 13% to 15%. Material: blood, either unsorted or a sorted T cell fraction (not recorded which). Every receptor here comes from a male donor with ankylosing spondylitis. The conserved cysteine and the conserved F or W are not part of the CDR3 here. The order of the fields is J gene, V gene, clone size, CDR3 protein. Clone sizes are given selectively: once, few, many, or a class where the clone is expanded.

>TRBJ1-2|TRBV28|few
ASSSRDRPLGVYGYT
>TRBJ1-1|TRBV29-1|many
SVAPLAGFNRGTEAF
>TRBJ2-3|TRBV6-1|few
ASSAGTAVTDTQY
>TRBJ2-5|TRBV5-1|few
ASRPTSGGETQY
>TRBJ2-3|TRBV27|few
ASSPGLAGVGAADTQY
>TRBJ2-1|TRBV29-1|.
SVTGLAVSSYNEQF
>TRBJ2-1|TRBV9|many
ASSQNQGLAGGPYNEQF
>TRBJ2-3|TRBV19|few
ASSILMGDTQY
>TRBJ2-5|TRBV4-3|.
ASSQAQGATETQY
>TRBJ2-3|TRBV29-1|.
SVATSGSGDTQY
>TRBJ2-2|TRBV12-3/TRBV12-4|few
ASSLDRGRSGELF
>TRBJ2-3|TRBV28|.
ASRTSMGTDTQY
>TRBJ2-4|TRBV20-1|.
SARDHEGLLKNIQY
>TRBJ2-2|TRBV4-1|many
ASSPRPTGVRTGELF
>TRBJ2-7|TRBV6-6|.
ASKVGEGPGQY
>TRBJ2-7|TRBV27|.
ASSSRDSERRKSPYEQY
>TRBJ1-2|TRBV12-3/TRBV12-4|many
ASSLSLGGYT
>TRBJ2-2|TRBV7-9|.
ASSLEGTYPAGELF
>TRBJ2-1|TRBV7-9|few
ASSLTGYYNEQF
>TRBJ1-5|TRBV12-3/TRBV12-4|few
ASSRGTRQPQH
>TRBJ2-1|TRBV7-3|.
ASSLVLAGTNEQF
>TRBJ1-4|TRBV27|.
ASSPPPRLDNEKLF
>TRBJ1-2|TRBV20-1|many
SAKGRSYGYT
>TRBJ1-5|TRBV7-9|many
ASSFGAGEIPQH
>TRBJ1-1|TRBV5-1|.
ASRGRTHTEAF
>TRBJ2-7|TRBV7-9|few
ASSLGGLGQLTYEQY
>TRBJ2-3|TRBV3-1|.
ASSQRTGVLPDTQY
>TRBJ1-5|TRBV24-1|many
ATSDDSSYQPQH
>TRBJ2-3|TRBV18|few
ASSPNLRGRTLPFTQY
>TRBJ2-1|TRBV12-3/TRBV12-4|few
ASSERDSYNEQF
>TRBJ2-2|TRBV7-2|.
ASSPLGASNTGELF
>TRBJ2-1|TRBV28|.
ASRILAGNNEQF
>TRBJ2-3|TRBV7-9|.
ASKGVFTDTQY
>TRBJ2-6|TRBV30|.
AWSPDRVGANVVT
>TRBJ1-4|TRBV7-9|few
ASSLWGPNEKLF
>TRBJ2-7|TRBV5-1|.
ASSPYGGGLPSYEQY
>TRBJ2-7|TRBV7-2|.
ASSLGISGIGYEQY
>TRBJ2-7|TRBV7-9|.
ASSTGGGEQY
>TRBJ2-1|TRBV20-1|.
SARTGHNEQF
>TRBJ1-5|TRBV7-9|many
ASSEIGGNQPQH
>TRBJ2-2|TRBV5-1|many
ASSPTRGGANTGELF
>TRBJ2-7|TRBV29-1|few
STTGGAPYEQY
>TRBJ1-4|TRBV5-5|few
ASSLVGVEKLF
>TRBJ2-7|TRBV6-1|few
ASRRRTAKGYEQY
>TRBJ2-7|TRBV4-1|few
ASSQEQGGSYEQY
>TRBJ1-2|TRBV12-3/TRBV12-4|.
ASSAGTLANYGYT
>TRBJ1-2|TRBV20-1|many
SAPPGQGGVGYT
>TRBJ2-1|TRBV4-1|.
ASSHRRLVYEQF
>TRBJ1-4|TRBV19|.
ATQARTGSEKLF
>TRBJ2-5|TRBV4-2|.
ASSLMGRGETQY
>TRBJ2-1|TRBV19|few
ASSIVAGAHEQF
>TRBJ1-5|TRBV20-1|.
SARDPTGQTTSNQPQH
>TRBJ2-2|TRBV20-1|.
SAYPAAPSGTGELF
>TRBJ2-3|TRBV6-1|.
ASKRTGSGDTQY
>TRBJ2-6|TRBV20-1|many
SAPRGGQVSGANVLT
>TRBJ2-2|TRBV20-1|.
SARDPLRAPVGELF
>TRBJ2-7|TRBV29-1|few
SVATGDYEQY
>TRBJ1-1|TRBV29-1|many
SSYSLGNPRAF
>TRBJ1-1|TRBV30|.
AWGQNTEAF